This T cell receptor (beta chain) comes out of a study of T cell responses to AZD1222 COVID-19 vaccine. Study observations and caveats: The number of AZD1222 recipients seropositive at baseline was only five to seven.

The protocol was immunoSEQ multiplex PCR, while the TCRdb copy is restricted to in-frame clones and leaves out a portion. The table lists 130,000 or so clones, more than 85% of them singletons. A word on this clone: What it recognizes is unknown.

CDR1 is LNHDA, CDR2 SQIVND, per germline (reference sequence). The CDR3 consists of 14 residues. V was clipped by 3 bases and J by 2 bases, with 10 bases between them. The receptor's source is an adult who received the AZD1222 COVID-19 vaccine. The sample was peripheral blood, taken 28 days after the second AZD1222 dose. The genes are TRBV19 and TRBJ1-2, with no clear D. CDR3 bases: TGTGCCAGTAGTATTGGGAGAACAAACTATGGCTACACCTTC. Its translation is CASSIGRTNYGYTF.